These 9 T cell receptor beta chains were all obtained from the same sample, sequenced in a study of human T cells and chemical hapten exposure. Indicated time point: patch test 2, 6 weeks after DPC sensitization. Treatment reported: therapeutic diphenylcyclopropenone sensitization with weekly scalp DPC. TCRdb called the RACE reads again in MiXCR, with one record for every CDR3 protein. The sample lists under 75,000 distinct CDR3 sequences; 8.5% to 9% were seen once. Sample: whole blood, taken in connection with sensitization to the hapten diphenylcyclopropenone (DPC). Receptors originate from a woman in her fifties or sixties with alopecia areata. Some clones in this sample may be carry-over from other donors' samples.

The chain employs TRBV2 and TRBJ2-1; D possibly uses TRBD1 or TRBD2 (5 bases each). V lost 8 bases to trimming and J lost 5 bases, with 13 bases between them. The CDR3 consists of 13 residues. Germline V gene sequence: CDR1 SNHLY, CDR2 FYNNEI. CDR3 DNA: TGTGCCAGCCTAACCGGGGCCAACAATGAGCAGTTCTTC. Encoded protein: CASLTGANNEQFF.

There are a few counts of this clonotype. The V gene is TRBV6-6, the J gene TRBJ1-6, with 7 bases matching TRBD1. CDR1 is MNHNY and CDR2 is SVGAGI in the germline V gene (reference sequence). V dropped 2 bases and J dropped 7; count of bases not matched to a gene: 5. The CDR3 is 15 amino acids. CDR3 DNA: TGTGCCAGCAGTTACATTACAGGGGAAAATTCACCCCTCCACTTT. Its translation is CASSYITGENSPLHF.

This clonotype has only a few counts. CDR3 region: CASSRGSNQPQHF. CDR3 DNA: TGTGCCAGCTCCCGAGGGAGCAATCAGCCCCAGCATTTT. This chain links TRBV6-2 or TRBV6-3 with TRBJ1-5; D is undetermined. The CDR3 loop spans 13 amino acids. Trimming left V 8 bases short and J 1 base short, with 9 bases between. In germline, CDR1 is MNHEY, CDR2 SVGEGT.

The chain couples TRBV14 to TRBJ1-1; 8 bases are shared with TRBD1. J gave up 7 bases and V 0 bases, and 10 bases lay outside the gene matches. Per the germline V gene, CDR1 is SGHDN and CDR2 is FVKESK. This CDR3 comprises 16 residues. DNA for the CDR3: TGTGCCAGCAGCCAAGACGGAGTGACAGGGGTGAGTGAAGCTTTCTTT. Protein sequence: CASSQDGVTGVSEAFF.

The table lists this clonotype with many counts. The chain joins TRBV4-3 to TRBJ2-7, with a weak D call TRBD1 (5 bases). CDR1 is LGHNA and CDR2 is YSLEER in the germline V gene. V lost 1 base to trimming and J lost 2 bases, with 18 bases between them. The CDR3 spans 17 residues. The CDR3 DNA reads as TGCGCCAGCAGCCAAGCCTTGCCCCGGACATATACCTACGAGCAGTACTTC. Its protein product is CASSQALPRTYTYEQYF.

This clonotype was counted at least ten times. The V call is TRBV5-1, the J call TRBJ2-5; 10 bases align to TRBD2. Losses at the gene ends were 4 bases for V and 5 bases for J; bases not matched to a gene: 5. The CDR3 totals 14 residues. The germline V gene has CDR1 SGHRS and CDR2 YFSETQ. The CDR3 spells CASSTGLAEETQYF. Here the CDR3 DNA reads TGCGCCAGCAGCACCGGACTAGCGGAGGAGACCCAGTACTTC.

A remark on this clonotype: A read error may account for a junction end that differs from germline. The rearrangement joins TRBV13 to TRBJ1-1; D call uncertain. Germline V gene data show CDR1 as PRHDT and CDR2 as FYEKMQ (reference sequence). The CDR3 is 12 residues long. The chain's CDR3 is CASSLGSSEAFF. The CDR3 nucleotides are TGTGCCAGCAGCCTAGGGTCTAGTGAAGCTTTCTTT.

This rearrangement joins TRBV28 to TRBJ1-6; D remains ambiguous. Germline-derived CDR1 and CDR2 are MDHEN and SYDVKM. V gave up 2 bases and J gave up 10 bases, with 12 bases separating them. This CDR3 is built from 14 residues. The CDR3 DNA reads as TGTGCCAGCAGTTTAGAGGGCAGTCAATCACCCCTCCACTTT. Translated: CASSLEGSQSPLHF.

The chain recombines TRBV10-2 with TRBJ1-5; TRBD1 is a possible D gene (5 bases). Between the trimmed V and J ends, which lost 2 bases and 2 bases, there was a span of 7 bases. The CDR3 is 14 amino acids. From germline, CDR1 is WSHSY and CDR2 SAAADI. In DNA form, the CDR3 reads TGCGCCAGCAGTGAGGTACAGGGCAATCAGCCCCAGCATTTT. The encoded protein is CASSEVQGNQPQHF.